The 17 T cell receptor beta chains in this list originate from one sample, sequenced in a study of blood T cell repertoires in COVID-19. Clones were sequenced by immunoSEQ multiplex PCR, and TCRdb holds only the in-frame ones, with some missing. The table records fewer than 250,000 clones, about nine tenths of them present only once. Sequencing input: PBMCs or T cells enriched from blood (not recorded which). The receptor source for this set is a man in his thirties or forties in a cohort exposed to, infected with or recovered from COVID-19 (not recorded which).

This clone was seen more than once but under ten times. This chain connects TRBV12-2 to TRBJ2-7; the tabulated D call, TRBD1, remains unverified against the DNA. TRBV12-2 is shown as a pseudogene. The CDR3 sequence is 18 residues long. CDR3 protein: CASLPRLEYGQGAYEQYF. CDR3 nucleotides: TGTGCAAGTCTCCCTCGCTTAGAATATGGACAGGGGGCTTACGAGCAGTACTTC.

This sequence joins TRBV27 and TRBJ2-7; 9 bases fit TRBD2. The V gene's germline CDR1 is MNHEY and CDR2 SMNVEV (reference sequence). The CDR3 extends over 15 amino acids. Unmatched junction bases numbered 9, after V lost 8 bases and J lost 1 base. DNA of the CDR3: TGTGCCAGCGGGCGAGGACTAGCGCCTTCCTACGAGCAGTACTTC. Residues: CASGRGLAPSYEQYF.

V is TRBV3-1 (or the pseudogene TRBV3-2) and J is TRBJ1-1, with TRBD1 identical over 10 bases. CDR1 and CDR2 (germline): LGHDT, YNNKEL (reference sequence). Trimming at V came to 1 base and at J to 10 bases, leaving 6 bases not matched to a gene. This CDR3 is built from 14 residues. The CDR3 here is CASSQASDRGSAFF. The CDR3 nucleotides read TGTGCCAGCAGCCAAGCGTCGGACAGGGGGTCAGCTTTCTTT.

This chain links TRBV11-2 with TRBJ2-7, with D possibly matching TRBD2 (7 bases). Germline CDR1 and CDR2: SGHAT and FQNNGV. V was cut by 5 bases and J by 4 bases, with 12 bases left in between. This CDR3 contains 13 residues. The CDR3 protein is CASSEGGGYEQYF. In nucleotides, the CDR3 is TGTGCCAGCAGCGAGGGGGGGGGTTACGAGCAGTACTTC.

This clone was counted a single time. The chain joins TRBV7-3 to TRBJ1-1, with D perhaps matching TRBD1 (5 bases). This CDR3 comprises 15 residues. Germline CDR1 is SGHTA and CDR2 is FQGTGA. The V end lost 4 bases, the J end lost 3 bases, and 15 bases lay between the germline ends. The CDR3 sequence: CASSSGHLMDTEAFF. The CDR3 DNA reads as TGTGCCAGCAGCTCTGGACATCTGATGGACACTGAAGCTTTCTTT.

In regard to this clone: The junction departs from germline at one end; a sequencing error may be responsible. The J gene is TRBJ2-2, the V gene TRBV19; a possible D gene is TRBD1 (6 bases). This CDR3 spans 13 amino acids. Germline CDR1 is LNHDA and CDR2 is SQIVND (reference sequence). CDR3 nucleotides: TGTGCCAATAGTATCCAGGACAGCGGGGAGCTGTTTTTT. Translation: CANSIQDSGELFF.

V is TRBV5-4 and J is TRBJ1-1, with 9 bases that match TRBD1. This CDR3 region has 15 residues. J was trimmed by 0 bases and V by 3 bases; bases with no gene match: 3. Germline CDR1 reads SGHNT; CDR2 reads YYREEE (reference sequence). In DNA, the CDR3 is TGTGCCAGCAGCTGGAACAGGGGGCTGAACACTGAAGCTTTCTTT. Residues: CASSWNRGLNTEAFF.

The gene calls are TRBV29-1 and TRBJ2-5; unclear D gene. Germline V gene data show CDR1 as SQVTM and CDR2 as ANQGSEA. The CDR3 spans 12 residues. Between the trimmed V and J ends, which lost 6 bases and 5 bases, there was a span of 13 bases. The CDR3 region is CSVGFSEETQYF. The CDR3 bases are TGCAGCGTGGGCTTTTCGGAGGAGACCCAGTACTTC. The full variable domain, with the rest looked up from reference TRBV29-1 and TRBJ2-5, is SAVISQKPSRDICQRGTSLTIQCQVDSQVTMMFWYRQQPGQSLTLIATANQGSEATYESGFVIDKFPISRPNLTFSTLTVSNMSPEDSSIYLCSVGFSEETQYFGPGTRLLVL.

The chain carries TRBV6-4 and TRBJ1-1; 7 bases agree with TRBD1. Trimming removed 5 bases from V and 4 bases from J; junction bases left unmatched: 7. The CDR3 is made up of 14 amino acids. Germline V gene lookup returns CDR1 MRHNA and CDR2 SNTAGT. CDR3 bases: TGTGCCAGCAGTCGCCACAGGGGAGGCACTGAAGCTTTCTTT. Translated: CASSRHRGGTEAFF.

The chain is built from TRBV9 and TRBJ2-6; tentative D call: TRBD1 (5 bases). The CDR3 loop spans 17 amino acids. V was trimmed by 10 bases and J by 2 bases, leaving 22 bases between them. Looked up from germline, CDR1 is SGDLS and CDR2 is YYNGEE. This CDR3 is CAGPQVTLWTGANVLTF. The DNA of the CDR3 is TGTGCCGGACCACAGGTAACGCTATGGACTGGGGCCAACGTCCTGACTTTC.

The table lists this clone with a count of one. V gene TRBV7-2 combines with J gene TRBJ1-2, with 7 bases matching TRBD1. The CDR3 spans 14 residues. The V gene's germline CDR1 is SGHTA and CDR2 FQGNSA. V shed 1 base and J 3 bases; nucleotides not matched to a gene: 2. The CDR3 DNA follows: TGTGCCAGCAGCTTAGGGGGGACAGACTATGGCTACACCTTC. It translates to CASSLGGTDYGYTF.

The chain has TRBV27 and TRBJ2-1, with D maybe TRBD2 (6 bases). The V gene's germline CDR1 is MNHEY and CDR2 SMNVEV (reference sequence). The CDR3 extends over 11 amino acids. V was cut by 6 bases and J by 6 bases, with 6 bases left in between. This chain's CDR3 is CASRGGNEQFF. The CDR3 bases are TGTGCCAGCAGGGGGGGCAATGAGCAGTTCTTC.

CDR3 DNA sequence: TGTGCCAGCAGTTTCGGCCACAGCCCCTATGGCTACACCTTC. Amino acid sequence: CASSFGHSPYGYTF. This rearrangement joins TRBV27 to TRBJ1-2; no definite D call. V was clipped by 3 bases and J by 4 bases, with 12 bases between them. Germline assignment: CDR1 MNHEY and CDR2 SMNVEV (reference sequence). The CDR3 contains 14 residues.

This clone was seen a single time. Here the CDR3 reads CASSITGGAVTGELFF. Here the CDR3 DNA reads TGTGCCAGCAGTATAACAGGGGGCGCGGTCACCGGGGAGCTGTTTTTT. This chain links TRBV28 with TRBJ2-2; 9 bases match TRBD1. The V gene end was trimmed by 5 bases and the J gene end by 4 bases; junction bases not matched to a gene: 8. CDR3 length: 16 amino acids. Germline V lookup: CDR1 MDHEN, CDR2 SYDVKM.

On this clone: This sample includes further DNA sequences coding for the same CDR3. The chain employs TRBV28 and TRBJ2-7; unclear D gene. CDR3 length equals 12 residues. V was pared by 5 bases and J by 0 bases, with 5 bases between. Germline V gene data show CDR1 as MDHEN and CDR2 as SYDVKM. Written as DNA, the CDR3 is TGTGCCAGCAGTCCCCTCTCCTACGAGCAGTACTTC. Amino acid sequence: CASSPLSYEQYF. Full variable domain (remainder filled in from reference TRBV28 and TRBJ2-7): DVKVTQSSRYLVKRTGEKVFLECVQDMDHENMFWYRQDPGLGLRLIYFSYDVKMKEKGDIPEGYSVSREKKERFSLILESASTNQTSMYLCASSPLSYEQYFGPGTRLTVT.

This clone has only one observation. V is TRBV5-5 and J is TRBJ1-4; D is undetermined. The CDR3 is made up of 15 amino acids. The germline CDR1 and CDR2 sequences are SGHKS and YYEKEE (reference sequence). V lost 5 bases and J lost 8, with 19 bases in between. CDR3 loop: CASRNAAGYGEKLFF. The CDR3 DNA reads as TGTGCCAGCAGGAACGCAGCCGGGTACGGAGAAAAACTGTTTTTT. The entire variable domain, with the rest obtained from reference TRBV5-5 and TRBJ1-4, is as follows: DAGVTQSPTHLIKTRGQQVTLRCSPISGHKSVSWYQQVLGQGPQFIFQYYEKEERGRGNFPDRFSARQFPNYSSELNVNALLLGDSALYLCASRNAAGYGEKLFFGSGTQLSVL.

The chain links TRBV6-5 to TRBJ2-7; D remains unclear. With 2 bases removed from V and 7 bases from J, the gap between germline ends came to 12 bases. Germline V gene data show CDR1 as MNHEY and CDR2 as SVGAGI. The CDR3 runs to 13 residues. The DNA of the CDR3 is TGTGCCAGCAGTTACGGCCAGCTGAGGGAGCAGTACTTC. Its protein product is CASSYGQLREQYF.